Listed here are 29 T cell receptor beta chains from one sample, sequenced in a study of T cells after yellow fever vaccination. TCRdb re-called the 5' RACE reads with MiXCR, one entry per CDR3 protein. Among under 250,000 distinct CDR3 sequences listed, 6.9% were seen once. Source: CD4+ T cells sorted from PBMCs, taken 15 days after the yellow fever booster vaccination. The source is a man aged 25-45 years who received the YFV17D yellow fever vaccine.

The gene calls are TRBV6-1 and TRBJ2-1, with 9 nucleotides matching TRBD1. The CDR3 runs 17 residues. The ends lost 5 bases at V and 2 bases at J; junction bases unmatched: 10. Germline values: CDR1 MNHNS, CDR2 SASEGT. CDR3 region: CASSKQARDRAYNEQFF. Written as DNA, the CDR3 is TGTGCCAGCAGTAAGCAAGCACGGGACAGGGCCTACAATGAGCAGTTCTTC.

CDR3 coding DNA: TGTGCCAGCACCTTGGGCCCAGGGTATGGCTACACCTTC. Translated: CASTLGPGYGYTF. The genes are TRBV2 and TRBJ1-2; D perhaps matches TRBD1 (5 bases). CDR1 is SNHLY, CDR2 FYNNEI, per germline. V was pared by 7 bases and J by 5 bases, with 14 bases between. The CDR3 runs 13 residues. The full variable domain, in which reference TRBV2 and TRBJ1-2 provide the parts outside the CDR3, is EPEVTQTPSHQVTQMGQEVILRCVPISNHLYFYWYRQILGQKVEFLVSFYNNEISEKSEIFDDQFSVERPDGSNFTLKIRSTKLEDSAMYFCASTLGPGYGYTFGSGTRLTVV.

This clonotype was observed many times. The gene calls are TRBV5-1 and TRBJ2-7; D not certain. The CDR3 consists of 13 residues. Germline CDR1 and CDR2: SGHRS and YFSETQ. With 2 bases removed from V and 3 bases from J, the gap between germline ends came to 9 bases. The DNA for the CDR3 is TGCGCCAGCAGCTTCGAAAATAACTACGAGCAGTACTTC. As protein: CASSFENNYEQYF.

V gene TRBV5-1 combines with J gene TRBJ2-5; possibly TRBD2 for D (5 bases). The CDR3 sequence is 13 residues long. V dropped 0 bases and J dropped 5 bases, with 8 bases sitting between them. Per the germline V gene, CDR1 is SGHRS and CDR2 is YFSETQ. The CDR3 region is CASSLGRRETQYF. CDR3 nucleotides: TGCGCCAGCAGCTTGGGGCGGAGGGAGACCCAGTACTTC.

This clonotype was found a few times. The CDR3 nucleotides are TGTGCCAGCTCACCACGCAACAGCAAAGAGACCCAGTACTTC. The encoded protein is CASSPRNSKETQYF. The genes are TRBV18 and TRBJ2-5; D ambiguous. This CDR3 is built from 14 residues. Per germline, CDR1 KGHSH and CDR2 LQKENI. Trimming shortened V by 1 base and J by 3 bases, and 9 bases separated the two germline ends.

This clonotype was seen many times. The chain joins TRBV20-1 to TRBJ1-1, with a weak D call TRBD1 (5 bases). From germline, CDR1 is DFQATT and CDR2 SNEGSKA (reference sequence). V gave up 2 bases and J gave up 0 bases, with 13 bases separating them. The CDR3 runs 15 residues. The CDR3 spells CSARLLATVNTEAFF. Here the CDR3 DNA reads TGCAGTGCTAGACTTCTTGCGACAGTGAACACTGAAGCTTTCTTT.

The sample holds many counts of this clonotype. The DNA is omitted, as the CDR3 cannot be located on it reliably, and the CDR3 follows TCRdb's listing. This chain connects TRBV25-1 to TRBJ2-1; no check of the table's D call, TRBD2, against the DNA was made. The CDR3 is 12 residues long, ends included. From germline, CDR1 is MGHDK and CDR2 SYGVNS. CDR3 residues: CASSVGSGSWFF.

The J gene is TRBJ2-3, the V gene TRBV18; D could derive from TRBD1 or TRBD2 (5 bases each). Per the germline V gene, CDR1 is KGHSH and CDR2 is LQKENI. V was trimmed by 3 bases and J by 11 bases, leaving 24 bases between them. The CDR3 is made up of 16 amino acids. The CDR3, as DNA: TGTGCCAGCTCACCGGACCGGGACGGAAACCGATGGAGGCAGTATTTT. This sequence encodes CASSPDRDGNRWRQYF.

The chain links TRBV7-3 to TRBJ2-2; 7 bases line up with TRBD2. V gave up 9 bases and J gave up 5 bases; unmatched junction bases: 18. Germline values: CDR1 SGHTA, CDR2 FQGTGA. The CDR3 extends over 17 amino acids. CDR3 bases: TGTGCCAGAAGCCCCCTAAGCGGCGGGAGAGGAACCGGGGAGCTGTTTTTT. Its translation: CARSPLSGGRGTGELFF.

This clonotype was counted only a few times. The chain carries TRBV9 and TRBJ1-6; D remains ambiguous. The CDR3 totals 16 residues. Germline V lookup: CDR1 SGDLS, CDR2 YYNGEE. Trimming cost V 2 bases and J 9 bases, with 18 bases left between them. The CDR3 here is CASSVSATGDISPLHF. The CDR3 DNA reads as TGTGCCAGCAGCGTTTCGGCAACCGGCGATATTTCACCCCTCCACTTT.

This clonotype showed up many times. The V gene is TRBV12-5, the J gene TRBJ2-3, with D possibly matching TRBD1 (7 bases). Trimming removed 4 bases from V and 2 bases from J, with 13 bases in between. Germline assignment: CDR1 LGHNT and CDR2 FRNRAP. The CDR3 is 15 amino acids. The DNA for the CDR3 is TGTGCTAGTGGTTGGCGGGACAGACACACAGATACGCAGTATTTT. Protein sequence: CASGWRDRHTDTQYF.

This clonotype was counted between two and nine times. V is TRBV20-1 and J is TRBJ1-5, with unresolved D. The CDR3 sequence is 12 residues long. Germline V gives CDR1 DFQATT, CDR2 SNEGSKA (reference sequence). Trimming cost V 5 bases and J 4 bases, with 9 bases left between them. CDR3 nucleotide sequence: TGCAGTGCTCGTGGGATTAATCAGCCCCAGCATTTT. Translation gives CSARGINQPQHF.

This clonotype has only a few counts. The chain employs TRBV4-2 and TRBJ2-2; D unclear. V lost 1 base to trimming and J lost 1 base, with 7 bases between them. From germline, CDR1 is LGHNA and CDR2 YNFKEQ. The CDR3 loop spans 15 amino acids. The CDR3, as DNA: TGTGCCAGCAGCCAAGGTCGGTTGAACACCGGGGAGCTGTTTTTT. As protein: CASSQGRLNTGELFF.

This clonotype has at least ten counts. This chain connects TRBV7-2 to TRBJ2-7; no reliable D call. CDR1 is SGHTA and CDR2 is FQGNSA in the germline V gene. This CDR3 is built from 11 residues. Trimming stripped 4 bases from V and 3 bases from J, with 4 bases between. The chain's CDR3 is CASSSFYEQYF. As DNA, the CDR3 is TGTGCCAGCAGCTCCTTCTACGAGCAGTACTTC.

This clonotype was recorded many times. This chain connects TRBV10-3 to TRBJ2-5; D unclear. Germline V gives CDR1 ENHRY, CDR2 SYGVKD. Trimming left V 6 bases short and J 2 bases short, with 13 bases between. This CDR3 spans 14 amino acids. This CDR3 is CAISPGREQETQYF. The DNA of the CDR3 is TGTGCCATCAGCCCCGGACGCGAGCAAGAGACCCAGTACTTC.

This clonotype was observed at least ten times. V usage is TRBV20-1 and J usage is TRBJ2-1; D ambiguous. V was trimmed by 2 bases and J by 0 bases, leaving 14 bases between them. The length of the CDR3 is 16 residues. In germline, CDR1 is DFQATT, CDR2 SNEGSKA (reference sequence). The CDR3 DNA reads TGCAGTGCTAGACATTTAGCCAAAAGCTCCTACAATGAGCAGTTCTTC. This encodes CSARHLAKSSYNEQFF.

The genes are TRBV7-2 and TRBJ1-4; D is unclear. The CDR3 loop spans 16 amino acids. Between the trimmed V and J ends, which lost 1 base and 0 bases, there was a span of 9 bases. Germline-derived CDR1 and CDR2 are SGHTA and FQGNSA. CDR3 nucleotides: TGTGCCAGCAGCTTAGATCGGGGTCCAACTAATGAAAAACTGTTTTTT. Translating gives CASSLDRGPTNEKLFF. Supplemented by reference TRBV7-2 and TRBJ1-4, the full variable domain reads GAGVSQSPSNKVTEKGKDVELRCDPISGHTALYWYRQSLGQGLEFLIYFQGNSAPDKSGLPSDRFSAERTGGSVSTLTIQRTQQEDSAVYLCASSLDRGPTNEKLFFGSGTQLSVL.

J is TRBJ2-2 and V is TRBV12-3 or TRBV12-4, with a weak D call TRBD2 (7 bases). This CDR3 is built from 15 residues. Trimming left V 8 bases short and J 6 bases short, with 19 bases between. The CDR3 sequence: CASHRGGGAPGELFF. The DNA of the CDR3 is TGTGCCAGCCATCGTGGGGGGGGCGCCCCCGGGGAGCTGTTTTTT.

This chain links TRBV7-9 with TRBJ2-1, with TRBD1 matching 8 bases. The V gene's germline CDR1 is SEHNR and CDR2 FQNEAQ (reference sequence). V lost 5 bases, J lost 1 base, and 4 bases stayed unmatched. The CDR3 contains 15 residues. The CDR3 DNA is TGTGCCAGCAGCCCGAGACAGGGGTCCTACAATGAGCAGTTCTTC. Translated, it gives CASSPRQGSYNEQFF.

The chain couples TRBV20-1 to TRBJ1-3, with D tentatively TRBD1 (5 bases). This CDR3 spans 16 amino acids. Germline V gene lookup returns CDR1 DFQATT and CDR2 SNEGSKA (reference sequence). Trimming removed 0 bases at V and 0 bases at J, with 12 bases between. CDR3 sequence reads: CSARDGGGPSGNTIYF. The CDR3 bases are TGCAGTGCTAGAGATGGGGGGGGTCCCTCTGGAAACACCATATATTTT.

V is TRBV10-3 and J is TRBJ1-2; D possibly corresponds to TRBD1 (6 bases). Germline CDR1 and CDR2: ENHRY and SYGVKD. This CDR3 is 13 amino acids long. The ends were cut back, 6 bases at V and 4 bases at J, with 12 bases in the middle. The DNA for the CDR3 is TGTGCCATCAGAGTAGGGGGGACCTATGGCTACACCTTC. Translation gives CAIRVGGTYGYTF.

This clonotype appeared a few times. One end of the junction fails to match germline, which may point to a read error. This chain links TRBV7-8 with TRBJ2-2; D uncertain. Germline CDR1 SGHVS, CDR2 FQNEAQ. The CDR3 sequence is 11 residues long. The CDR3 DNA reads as TGTGCCAGCAGGAACGCCGGGGAGCTGTTTTTT. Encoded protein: CASRNAGELFF.

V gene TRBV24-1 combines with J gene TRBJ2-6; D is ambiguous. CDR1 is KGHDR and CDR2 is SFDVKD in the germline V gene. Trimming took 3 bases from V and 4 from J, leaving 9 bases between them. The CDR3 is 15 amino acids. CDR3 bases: TGTGCCACCAGTGATAAGGGTATAGGGGCCAACGTCCTGACTTTC. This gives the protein CATSDKGIGANVLTF.

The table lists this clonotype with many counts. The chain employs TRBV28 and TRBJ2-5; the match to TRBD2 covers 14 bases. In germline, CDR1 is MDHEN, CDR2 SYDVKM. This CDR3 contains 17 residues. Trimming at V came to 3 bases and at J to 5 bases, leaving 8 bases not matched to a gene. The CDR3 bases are TGTGCCAGCAGTTTCCGGACTAGCGGGAGGAGGTGGGAGACCCAGTACTTC. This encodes CASSFRTSGRRWETQYF.

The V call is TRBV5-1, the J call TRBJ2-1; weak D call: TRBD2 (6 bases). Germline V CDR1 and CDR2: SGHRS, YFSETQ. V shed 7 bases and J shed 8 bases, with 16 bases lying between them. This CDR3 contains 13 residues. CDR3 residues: CASEDGRIDEQFF. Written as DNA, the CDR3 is TGCGCCAGCGAGGACGGGAGAATTGATGAGCAGTTCTTC.

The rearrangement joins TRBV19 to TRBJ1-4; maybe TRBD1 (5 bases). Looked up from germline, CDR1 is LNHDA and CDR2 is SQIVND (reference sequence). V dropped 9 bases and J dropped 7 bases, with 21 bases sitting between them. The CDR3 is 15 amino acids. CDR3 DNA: TGTGCCAGCCGGACACGCCCGGGACCGAGTGAAAAACTGTTTTTT. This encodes CASRTRPGPSEKLFF.

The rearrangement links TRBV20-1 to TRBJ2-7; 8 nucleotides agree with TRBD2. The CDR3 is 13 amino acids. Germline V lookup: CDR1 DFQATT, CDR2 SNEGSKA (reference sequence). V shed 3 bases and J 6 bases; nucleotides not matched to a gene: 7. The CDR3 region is CSASLTSASEQYF. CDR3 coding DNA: TGCAGTGCTAGCTTGACTAGCGCGAGCGAGCAGTACTTC.

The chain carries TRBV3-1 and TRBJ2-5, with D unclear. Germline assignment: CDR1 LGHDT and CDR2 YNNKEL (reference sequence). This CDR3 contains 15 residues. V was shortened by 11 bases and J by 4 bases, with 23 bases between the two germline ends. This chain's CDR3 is CACTGRSLVRETQYF. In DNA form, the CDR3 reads TGTGCCTGCACCGGCCGGTCCCTCGTCCGAGAGACCCAGTACTTC.

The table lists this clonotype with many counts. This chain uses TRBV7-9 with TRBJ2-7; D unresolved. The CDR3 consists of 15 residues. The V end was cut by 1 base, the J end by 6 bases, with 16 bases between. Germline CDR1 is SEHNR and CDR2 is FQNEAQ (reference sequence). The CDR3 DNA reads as TGTGCCAGCAGCTTAGGAGAAACCTGGGTCCGCGAGCAGTACTTC. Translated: CASSLGETWVREQYF.